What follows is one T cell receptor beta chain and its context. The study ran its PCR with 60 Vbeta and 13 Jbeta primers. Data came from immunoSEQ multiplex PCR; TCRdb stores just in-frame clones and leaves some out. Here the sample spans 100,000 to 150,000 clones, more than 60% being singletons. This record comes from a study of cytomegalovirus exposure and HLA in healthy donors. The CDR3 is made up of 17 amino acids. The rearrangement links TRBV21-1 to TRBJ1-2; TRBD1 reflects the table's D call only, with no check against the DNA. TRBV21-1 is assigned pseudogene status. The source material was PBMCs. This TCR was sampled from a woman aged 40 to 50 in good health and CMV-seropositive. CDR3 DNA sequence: TGTGCCAGCAGCAAAGGGGGACAGGGACTAAATAACTATGGCTACACCTTC. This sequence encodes CASSKGGQGLNNYGYTF.